A selection of T cell receptor beta chains follows, all from one sample in a study of T-cell reconstitution after alpha-beta-depleted transplantation in children. MiXCR, run by TCRdb on the PCR reads, gives a single entry per CDR3 protein. The sample yields some 250,000 distinct CDR3 sequences, 12% seen once. Sequenced here: PBMCs from the stem cell graft donor, sampled from the stem cell graft. The receptors shown here come from a human donor who donated a stem cell graft to a child with acute lymphoblastic leukemia. The CDR3 runs from the conserved cysteine through the conserved F or W. Each record gives: clone size, V gene, J gene, D gene, CDR3 DNA, CDR3 protein. The D gene is left open where the match is weak. Some rows mark clone size as missing; the rest say once, few, many or name a class of expanded clone.

size: many
V: TRBV28
J: TRBJ1-5
D: .
DNA: TGTGCCAGCAGTTCGGCAGCCCAGCCCCAGCATTTT
CDR3: CASSSAAQPQHF

size: many
V: TRBV27
J: TRBJ1-1
D: .
DNA: TGTGCCAGCAGTTTATACCAGGGCGGGGCTGAAGCTTTCTTT
CDR3: CASSLYQGGAEAFF

size: many
V: TRBV7-2
J: TRBJ2-2
D: .
DNA: TGTGCCAGCAGCACCACAGGGTACACCGGGGAGCTGTTTTTT
CDR3: CASSTTGYTGELFF

size: many
V: TRBV7-3
J: TRBJ2-1
D: .
DNA: TGTGCCAGCGCGACTAGTGGCGATGAGCAGTTCTTC
CDR3: CASATSGDEQFF

size: many
V: TRBV20-1
J: TRBJ2-5
D: .
DNA: TGCAGTGCTACCCCCCGGGACATCCAAGAGACCCAGTACTTC
CDR3: CSATPRDIQETQYF

size: many
V: TRBV27
J: TRBJ2-7
D: TRBD1
DNA: TGTGCCAGCAGTACCAATACCGGGACAGGGACCTACGAGCAGTACTTC
CDR3: CASSTNTGTGTYEQYF

size: .
V: TRBV5-1
J: TRBJ1-5
D: .
DNA: TGCGCCAGCAGCCCATACGGGGGCCAGGAGGGTCAGCCCCAGCATTTT
CDR3: CASSPYGGQEGQPQHF

size: few
V: TRBV27
J: TRBJ2-2
D: .
DNA: TGTGCCAGCAGTTTAGGGAGTTTTACCGGGGAGCTGTTTTTT
CDR3: CASSLGSFTGELFF

size: .
V: TRBV5-6
J: TRBJ1-5
D: .
DNA: TGTGCCAGCAGCTTATCGTATGGGGCGCGAGGTGGTGTTCAGCCCCAGCATTTT
CDR3: CASSLSYGARGGVQPQHF

size: many
V: TRBV7-2
J: TRBJ1-2
D: TRBD1
DNA: TGTGCCAGCAGCCCTGACAGGGGGCCGTATGGCTACACCTTC
CDR3: CASSPDRGPYGYTF

size: many
V: TRBV6-1
J: TRBJ2-3
D: TRBD2
DNA: TGTGCCAGCAGGTCGACTAGCGGGGGGGAATATACGCAGTATTTT
CDR3: CASRSTSGGEYTQYF

size: many
V: TRBV12-3/TRBV12-4
J: TRBJ1-1
D: .
DNA: TGTGCCAGCAGCCTCGCCGACCCCAGCTCCGAGGCTTTCTTT
CDR3: CASSLADPSSEAFF

size: many
V: TRBV6-6
J: TRBJ2-1
D: .
DNA: TGTGCCAGCAGTTTACTCCTCGATGAGCAGTTCTTC
CDR3: CASSLLLDEQFF

size: few
V: TRBV3-1
J: TRBJ2-1
D: .
DNA: TGTGCCAGCAGCCAGAGTAAGGTGGAGCGGATAAGAGACAATGAGCAGTTCTTC
CDR3: CASSQSKVERIRDNEQFF

size: many
V: TRBV6-1
J: TRBJ2-7
D: .
DNA: TGTGCCAGCGGGCGCGGGGCTGCTCCCAACGAGCAGTACTTC
CDR3: CASGRGAAPNEQYF

size: many
V: TRBV7-2
J: TRBJ2-7
D: TRBD2
DNA: TGTGCCAGCAGCCTCCATAGCGGGGGGCTAGAGCAGTACTTC
CDR3: CASSLHSGGLEQYF

size: .
V: TRBV5-5
J: TRBJ1-2
D: .
DNA: TGTGCCAGCAGCTTCGGAGAACAGCTTTTCTATGGCTACACCTTC
CDR3: CASSFGEQLFYGYTF

size: many
V: TRBV10-3
J: TRBJ1-5
D: .
DNA: TGTGCCACGGCAAAGGGAAGTAGCAATCAGCCCCAGCATTTT
CDR3: CATAKGSSNQPQHF

size: many
V: TRBV5-1
J: TRBJ2-2
D: .
DNA: TGCGCCAGCAGCTTGGGTCCCAGGGTGGGGACCGGGGAGCTGTTTTTT
CDR3: CASSLGPRVGTGELFF

size: .
V: TRBV12-3/TRBV12-4
J: TRBJ2-6
D: TRBD1
DNA: TGTGCCAGCCTTTTCCGGACAGGGTCCTTCTCTGGGGCCAACGTCCTGACTTTC
CDR3: CASLFRTGSFSGANVLTF

size: many
V: TRBV14
J: TRBJ2-5
D: .
DNA: TGTGCCAGCAGTCTTGGGCTAGTACAAGAGACCCAGTACTTC
CDR3: CASSLGLVQETQYF

size: many
V: TRBV9
J: TRBJ1-1
D: .
DNA: TGTGCCAGCAGCGGAGGCGTCCGGGGCACTGAAGCTTTCTTT
CDR3: CASSGGVRGTEAFF